This passage covers 4 T cell receptor beta chains from one sample sequenced in a study of cytomegalovirus exposure and HLA in healthy donors. The PCR made use of 60 Vbeta and 13 Jbeta primers. The protocol was immunoSEQ multiplex PCR, while the TCRdb copy is restricted to in-frame clones and leaves out a portion. This sample yields 120,000 to 150,000 clones, of which around 79% are seen a single time; roughly 6.7% belongs to the top ten. The sample comprised PBMCs. Receptors originate from a woman in her forties in good health and CMV-seropositive.

This clone was seen only a few times. The chain has TRBV4-2 and TRBJ1-4; perhaps TRBD1 as D (5 bases). CDR3 size: 16 residues. V was cut by 4 bases and J by 8 bases, with 20 bases left in between. CDR1 is LGHNA and CDR2 is YNFKEQ in the germline V gene. The CDR3 DNA reads as TGTGCCAGCAGCCGCTCAGGCGAGCAGGGCCGGGAAAAACTGTTTTTT. Translation gives CASSRSGEQGREKLFF.

The chain couples TRBV6-1 to TRBJ2-5, with D perhaps TRBD2 (6 bases). CDR1 and CDR2 (germline): MNHNS, SASEGT. The CDR3 has 18 amino acids. V dropped 2 bases and J dropped 6 bases, with 25 bases sitting between them. CDR3 loop: CASSELFFGNGGLKTQYF. The DNA of the CDR3 is TGTGCCAGCAGTGAACTTTTTTTCGGAAACGGGGGTTTGAAGACCCAGTACTTC.

The chain uses TRBV2 and TRBJ2-7; no reliable D call. V was pared by 2 bases and J by 6 bases, with 5 bases between. The CDR3 spans 11 residues. Germline CDR1 and CDR2: SNHLY and FYNNEI. CDR3 sequence: CASSETGEQYF. In DNA, the CDR3 is TGTGCCAGCAGTGAAACTGGCGAGCAGTACTTC.

The rearrangement joins TRBV25-1 to TRBJ1-3; 8 bases align to TRBD1. Germline V lookup: CDR1 MGHDK, CDR2 SYGVNS. The CDR3 covers 17 residues. J was trimmed by 0 bases and V by 3 bases; bases with no gene match: 7. CDR3 nucleotides: TGTGCCAGCAGTGATTACAATACAGGGGGCTCTGGAAACACCATATATTTT. It encodes CASSDYNTGGSGNTIYF.